These 3 T cell receptor beta chains were all obtained from the same sample, sequenced in a study of CXCR3-negative and CXCR3-positive naive CD8 T cells. Study-wide findings and caveats: In CXCR3-positive naive cells, the TRB CDR3s were more hydrophobic than in CXCR3-negative naive cells.

The libraries of TRB cDNA were prepared using 5' RACE with UMI labels. TCRdb reprocessed the 5' RACE reads; each CDR3 protein has one entry and no DNA is given. The sample includes around 110,000 distinct CDR3 sequences. Antigens for these TCRs are unknown. The sample taken for sequencing was naive CXCR3+ CD8+ T cells from blood. Subset meaning: CD45RO-CCR7+CD27+CD95- naive CD8+ T cells expressing CXCR3 (TNR3+). The receptor set was obtained from a human donor in good health. Some clones in this sample may be carry-over from other donors' samples.

This sequence joins TRBV28 and TRBJ1-2. This CDR3 comprises 13 residues. Germline CDR1 reads MDHEN; CDR2 reads SYDVKM. CDR3 loop: CASSLIGMNGYTF.

The chain joins TRBV11-2 to TRBJ2-2; as DNA is missing, the TRBD2 call by TCRdb cannot be tested. The CDR3 runs to 16 residues. Germline loops: CDR1 SGHAT, CDR2 FQNNGV. The CDR3: CASSQELAGYTGELFF.

The chain carries TRBV12-3 or TRBV12-4 and TRBJ2-2. This CDR3 has 15 residues. The CDR3 sequence is CASSYQPRGTGELFF.